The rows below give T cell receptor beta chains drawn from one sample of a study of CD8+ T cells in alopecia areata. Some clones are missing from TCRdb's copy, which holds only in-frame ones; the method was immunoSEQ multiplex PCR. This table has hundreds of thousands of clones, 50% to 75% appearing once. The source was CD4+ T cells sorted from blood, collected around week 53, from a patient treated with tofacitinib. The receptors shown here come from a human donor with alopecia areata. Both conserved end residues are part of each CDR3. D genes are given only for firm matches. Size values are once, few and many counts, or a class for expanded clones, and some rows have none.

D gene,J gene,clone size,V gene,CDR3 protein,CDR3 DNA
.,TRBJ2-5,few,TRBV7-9,CASSFGFQETQYF,TGTGCCAGCAGCTTCGGCTTCCAAGAGACCCAGTACTTC
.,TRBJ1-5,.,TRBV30,CASSGKSNQPQHF,TGTGCCTCAAGTGGGAAAAGCAATCAGCCCCAGCATTTT
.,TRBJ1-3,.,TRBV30,CAWREPLKRSGNTIYF,TGTGCCTGGAGAGAACCATTAAAGAGGTCTGGAAACACCATATATTTT
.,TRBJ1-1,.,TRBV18,CASSPTMDSLNTEAFF,TGTGCCAGCTCACCAACTATGGACAGTTTGAACACTGAAGCTTTCTTT
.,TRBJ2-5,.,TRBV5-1,CASSPARDGETQYF,TGCGCCAGCAGCCCGGCGAGGGACGGGGAGACCCAGTACTTC
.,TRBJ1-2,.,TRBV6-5,CASSQPRVGGYTF,TGTGCCAGCAGTCAACCTAGGGTCGGAGGCTACACCTTC
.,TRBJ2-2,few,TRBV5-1,CASSQNTGELFF,TGCGCCAGCAGCCAAAACACCGGGGAGCTGTTTTTT
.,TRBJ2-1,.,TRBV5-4,CASTLRGTYNEQFF,TGTGCCAGCACTTTGAGAGGCACCTACAATGAGCAGTTCTTC
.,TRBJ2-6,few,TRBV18,CASSPRAVGANVLTF,TGTGCCAGCTCACCACGGGCTGTTGGGGCCAACGTCCTGACTTTC
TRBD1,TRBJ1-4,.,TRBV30,CAWSPGTGSEKLFF,TGTGCCTGGAGTCCCGGGACAGGGTCGGAAAAACTGTTTTTT
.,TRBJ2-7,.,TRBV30,CAWSVPGRSSYEQYF,TGTGCCTGGAGTGTACCTGGCAGGAGCTCCTACGAGCAGTACTTC
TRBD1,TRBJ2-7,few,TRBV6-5,CASSSSGTGFHEQYF,TGTGCCAGCAGTTCTTCCGGGACAGGGTTCCACGAGCAGTACTTC
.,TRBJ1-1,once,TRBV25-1,CASNKRGLSNTEAFF,TGTGCCAGCAATAAGAGGGGCCTTTCTAACACTGAAGCTTTCTTT
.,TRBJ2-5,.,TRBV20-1,CSALGETQYF,TGCAGTGCTCTGGGGGAGACCCAGTACTTC
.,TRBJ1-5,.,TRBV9,CASSVDDGPPQHF,TGTGCCAGCAGCGTAGACGACGGGCCGCCCCAGCATTTT
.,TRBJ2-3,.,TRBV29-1,CSWGLSTDTQYF,TGCAGCTGGGGGCTGAGCACAGATACGCAGTATTTT
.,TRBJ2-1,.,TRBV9,CASSVATGYNEQFF,TGTGCCAGCAGCGTAGCGACAGGCTACAATGAGCAGTTCTTC
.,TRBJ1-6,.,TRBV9,CASSVLPGYNSPLHF,TGTGCCAGCAGCGTATTACCCGGCTATAATTCACCCCTCCACTTT
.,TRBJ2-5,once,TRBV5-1,CASSLGQDYQETQYF,TGCGCCAGCAGCTTGGGACAGGACTATCAAGAGACCCAGTACTTC
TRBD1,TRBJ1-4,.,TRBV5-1,CASSLGQSNEKLFF,TGCGCCAGCAGCCTGGGACAGTCTAATGAAAAACTGTTTTTT
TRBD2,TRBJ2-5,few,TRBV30,CAWSSGGGETQYF,TGTGCCTGGAGTTCCGGGGGAGGGGAGACCCAGTACTTC
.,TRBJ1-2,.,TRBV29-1,CSVAPSVNYGYTF,TGCAGCGTTGCCCCCTCGGTTAACTATGGCTACACCTTC
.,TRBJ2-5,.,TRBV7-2,CASSVGYTGGLKTQYF,TGTGCCAGCAGCGTCGGATACACGGGCGGGTTGAAGACCCAGTACTTC
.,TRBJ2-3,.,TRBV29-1,CSVGLGGVDTQYF,TGCAGCGTTGGCTTGGGGGGTGTAGATACGCAGTATTTT
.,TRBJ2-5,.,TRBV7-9,CASSLGTATGETQYF,TGTGCCAGCAGCTTAGGGACCGCCACGGGAGAGACCCAGTACTTC
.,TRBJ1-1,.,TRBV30,CARRRSNTEAFF,TGTGCCCGGAGGCGGTCGAACACTGAAGCTTTCTTT
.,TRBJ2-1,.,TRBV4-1,CASSPEDRYNEQFF,TGCGCCAGCAGCCCAGAAGACAGGTACAATGAGCAGTTCTTC
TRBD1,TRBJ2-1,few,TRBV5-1,CASSSTGGNEQFF,TGCGCCAGCAGCTCTACAGGGGGCAATGAGCAGTTCTTC
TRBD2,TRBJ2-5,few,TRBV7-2,CASSPRLAGHQETQYF,TGTGCCAGCAGCCCGAGACTAGCGGGTCACCAAGAGACCCAGTACTTC
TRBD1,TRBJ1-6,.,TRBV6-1,CASSEWGRGQVYSPLHF,TGTGCCAGCAGTGAATGGGGCAGGGGGCAGGTTTATTCACCCCTCCACTTT
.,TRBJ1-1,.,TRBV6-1,CASSGRGGYGRTEAFF,TGTGCCAGCAGTGGTAGAGGAGGGTATGGGCGGACTGAAGCTTTCTTT